These 19 T cell receptor beta chains were all obtained from the same sample, sequenced in a study of blood T cell repertoires in COVID-19. Some clones are missing from TCRdb's copy, which holds only in-frame ones; the method was immunoSEQ multiplex PCR. The repertoire includes approximately 140,000 clones, roughly 84% of them detected once, and roughly 4% sits in the top ten. Sequences were obtained from PBMCs or T cells enriched from blood (not recorded which). Source of these receptors: a man aged 45-65 years in a cohort exposed to, infected with or recovered from COVID-19 (not recorded which).

The chain joins TRBV10-3 to TRBJ2-3; the match to TRBD2 covers 10 bases. Germline trimming cut 4 bases from V and 4 bases from J; bases unmatched to any gene: 11. Germline loops: CDR1 ENHRY, CDR2 SYGVKD. This CDR3 has 17 amino acids. CDR3 residues: CAISAVSGGAGSDTQYF. CDR3 sequence (DNA): TGTGCCATCAGTGCGGTGAGCGGGGGGGCTGGCTCAGATACGCAGTATTTT.

This clone appeared once. The chain combines TRBV27 with TRBJ2-1; the match to TRBD2 covers 7 bases. CDR1 is MNHEY, CDR2 SMNVEV, per germline (reference sequence). The CDR3 has 15 amino acids. The V and J ends lost 3 bases and 4 bases, in that order; junction bases with no gene match: 6. The CDR3 spells CASSLDEGGYNEQFF. The DNA for the CDR3 is TGTGCCAGCAGTTTGGACGAGGGAGGGTACAATGAGCAGTTCTTC.

V usage is TRBV7-2 and J usage is TRBJ1-5; D gene ambiguous. Per the germline V gene, CDR1 is SGHTA and CDR2 is FQGNSA. The CDR3 runs to 16 residues. V dropped 5 bases and J dropped 0 bases, with 14 bases sitting between them. CDR3 residues: CASSLHGRGSNQPQHF. Here the CDR3 DNA reads TGTGCCAGCAGCCTCCACGGCCGGGGTAGCAATCAGCCCCAGCATTTT.

The chain carries TRBV19 and TRBJ1-2; TRBD1 is a possible D gene (5 bases). V shed 7 bases and J shed 2 bases, with 11 bases lying between them. The CDR3 is 13 residues long. Germline CDR1 is LNHDA and CDR2 is SQIVND (reference sequence). The DNA for the CDR3 is TGTGCCAGTAACGGGGGGAACAACTATGGCTACACCTTC. It is translated as CASNGGNNYGYTF. Together with reference TRBV19 and TRBJ1-2, the CDR3 gives the full variable domain: DGGITQSPKYLFRKEGQNVTLSCEQNLNHDAMYWYRQDPGQGLRLIYYSQIVNDFQKGDIAEGYSVSREKKESFPLTVTSAQKNPTAFYLCASNGGNNYGYTFGSGTRLTVV.

V is TRBV30 and J is TRBJ1-4; D ambiguous. The CDR3 contains 13 residues. Trimming pared 2 bases from V and 4 bases from J, leaving 8 bases between. Looked up from germline, CDR1 is GTSNPN and CDR2 is SVGIG (reference sequence). CDR3 residues: CAWSTGGNEKLFF. The DNA of the CDR3 is TGTGCCTGGAGTACCGGCGGTAATGAAAAACTGTTTTTT.

This chain uses TRBV28 with TRBJ2-2, with TRBD2 as a possible D gene (6 bases). The V end lost 5 bases, the J end lost 1 base, and 17 bases lay between the germline ends. Germline V gene lookup returns CDR1 MDHEN and CDR2 SYDVKM. This CDR3 region has 17 residues. The CDR3 reads CASSLSSGTRNTGELFF. CDR3 bases: TGTGCCAGCAGTCTTTCCTCCGGGACTCGGAACACCGGGGAGCTGTTTTTT.

This chain joins TRBV5-4 and TRBJ2-2, with D perhaps TRBD1 (5 bases). CDR3 length: 18 residues. With 5 bases removed from V and 5 bases from J, the gap between germline ends came to 25 bases. CDR1 is SGHNT and CDR2 is YYREEE in the germline V gene (reference sequence). The DNA for the CDR3 is TGTGCCAGCAGTACTGGGGCTAGTCCAGCAGCCTTAACCGGGGAGCTGTTTTTT. Protein product: CASSTGASPAALTGELFF.

The V and J genes are TRBV7-2 and TRBJ1-1; no reliable D call. The CDR3 loop spans 15 amino acids. Trimming stripped 3 bases from V and 0 bases from J, with 11 bases between. CDR1 is SGHTA, CDR2 FQGNSA, per germline. CDR3 DNA: TGTGCCAGCAGCTTTGGAGCGGGCATGAACACTGAAGCTTTCTTT. This gives the protein CASSFGAGMNTEAFF.

The genes are TRBV18 and TRBJ2-5; 10 bases agree with TRBD1. CDR1 is KGHSH, CDR2 LQKENI, per germline. J lost 3 bases, V lost 1 base, and 2 bases had no gene match. CDR3 length equals 15 residues. The CDR3 loop reads CASSPRTGGEETQYF. CDR3 DNA: TGTGCCAGCTCACCACGGACAGGGGGAGAAGAGACCCAGTACTTC.

This clone was recorded once. This chain uses TRBV11-2 with TRBJ2-7; 10 bases are a match to TRBD1. Germline loops: CDR1 SGHAT, CDR2 FQNNGV. There are 15 residues in the CDR3. The ends lost 1 base at V and 2 bases at J; junction bases unmatched: 2. The CDR3 DNA reads TGTGCCAGCAGCTTAGGACAGGGGGCCCCCTACGAGCAGTACTTC. Translating it yields CASSLGQGAPYEQYF. The full variable domain, in which reference TRBV11-2 and TRBJ2-7 provide the parts outside the CDR3, is EAGVAQSPRYKIIEKRQSVAFWCNPISGHATLYWYQQILGQGPKLLIQFQNNGVVDDSQLPKDRFSAERLKGVDSTLKIQPAKLEDSAVYLCASSLGQGAPYEQYFGPGTRLTVT.

This clone was picked up a small number of times. The chain uses TRBV18 and TRBJ2-2; 8 bases are shared with TRBD2. The length of the CDR3 is 16 residues. V lost 2 bases to trimming and J lost 1 base; unmatched junction nucleotides: 3. The germline V gene encodes CDR1 KGHSH and CDR2 LQKENI. In DNA, the CDR3 is TGTGCCAGCTCACCAGCAAGCGGGGGGAACACCGGGGAGCTGTTTTTT. Its protein is CASSPASGGNTGELFF.

A few counts support this clone. The chain is built from TRBV5-1 and TRBJ1-3, with D perhaps TRBD1 (5 bases). CDR3 length equals 12 residues. The germline V and J ends were trimmed by 6 bases and 4 bases, with 8 bases remaining between them. Germline V gene data show CDR1 as SGHRS and CDR2 as YFSETQ. The CDR3 DNA follows: TGCGCCAGCACGGACACGGGAAACACCATATATTTT. Protein sequence: CASTDTGNTIYF.

This clone appeared a single time. This rearrangement joins TRBV7-9 to TRBJ1-2; D is undetermined. Germline-derived CDR1 and CDR2 are SEHNR and FQNEAQ (reference sequence). There are 14 residues in the CDR3. The germline V and J ends were trimmed by 1 base and 4 bases, with 10 bases remaining between them. The DNA for the CDR3 is TGTGCCAGCAGCTTAGACGGTAATTTCTATGGCTACACCTTC. As protein: CASSLDGNFYGYTF. Full variable domain (rest looked up from reference TRBV7-9 and TRBJ1-2): DTGVSQNPRHKITKRGQNVTFRCDPISEHNRLYWYRQTLGQGPEFLTYFQNEAQLEKSRLLSDRFSAERPKGSFSTLEIQRTEQGDSAMYLCASSLDGNFYGYTFGSGTRLTVV.

The chain joins TRBV7-2 to TRBJ2-3; a weak D match, TRBD2 (6 bases). CDR3 length equals 15 residues. Germline lookup yields CDR1 SGHTA and CDR2 FQGNSA. V dropped 0 bases and J dropped 5 bases, with 12 bases sitting between them. The CDR3 DNA follows: TGTGCCAGCAGCTTAGCAGAGACTAGGCTAGATACGCAGTATTTT. Translated, it gives CASSLAETRLDTQYF.

V usage is TRBV15 and J usage is TRBJ2-7; D perhaps matches TRBD1 (5 bases). The CDR3 is 12 residues long. The V end was cut by 6 bases, the J end by 3 bases, with 9 bases between. Germline CDR1 is LNHNV and CDR2 is YYDKDF (reference sequence). CDR3 residues: CATRHDSYEQYF. For the CDR3, the DNA is TGTGCCACCAGGCACGACAGCTACGAGCAGTACTTC.

This clone was found a few times. The chain recombines TRBV18 with TRBJ1-2; no reliable D call. The CDR3 totals 14 residues. V lost 3 bases and J lost 8, with 16 bases in between. Germline CDR1 KGHSH, CDR2 LQKENI. The CDR3 here is CASSPPERAGGYTF. The CDR3 region has the DNA TGTGCCAGCTCACCGCCAGAGAGGGCGGGCGGCTACACCTTC.

This sequence joins TRBV10-1 and TRBJ1-1; 10 positions match TRBD1. The CDR3 is 15 residues long. The germline gives CDR1 WNHNN, CDR2 SYGVQD (reference sequence). Unmatched junction bases numbered 6, after V lost 5 bases and J lost 3 bases. This CDR3 reads CASSPRTGGHTEAFF. The CDR3 DNA reads TGCGCCAGCAGTCCTAGGACAGGGGGACACACTGAAGCTTTCTTT.

This clone was seen only a few times. The chain has TRBV7-9 and TRBJ2-7; tentatively, D is TRBD2 (6 bases). Germline V gene data show CDR1 as SEHNR and CDR2 as FQNEAQ (reference sequence). The V end was cut by 3 bases, the J end by 6 bases, with 9 bases between. CDR3 length: 12 amino acids. This CDR3 is CASSFSEGEQYF. The CDR3 nucleotides are TGTGCCAGCAGCTTCTCGGAGGGCGAGCAGTACTTC.

The rearrangement uses TRBV29-1 and TRBJ2-1; 13 bases are shared with TRBD2. V shed 6 bases, J shed 2 bases, and the junction held 7 bases outside the gene matches. Germline lookup yields CDR1 SQVTM and CDR2 ANQGSEA. CDR3 size: 16 residues. The CDR3 bases are TGCAGCGTGGGGCACGGACTAGCGGGAGCCTACAATGAGCAGTTCTTC. The encoded protein is CSVGHGLAGAYNEQFF.